This record concerns one T cell receptor (beta chain) sequence. The source of the sample is a study of blood T cell repertoires in COVID-19. Overall study: Specimens from acute and convalescent COVID-19 originated in the United States, Italy and Spain.

The CDR3 totals 15 residues. CDR1 is LGHDT and CDR2 is YNNKEL in the germline V gene (reference sequence). V dropped 4 bases and J dropped 5 bases, with 17 bases sitting between them. Original methodology: Using reference gene primer amplification, nucleated cell counts were estimated. Only in-frame clones appear in the TCRdb table, and some are missing; sequencing was by immunoSEQ multiplex PCR. That table supplies the V and J calls and clone size; D and trimming were determined from the DNA. The sample has some 16,000 clones; around 89% are singletons. Sequences were obtained from peripheral blood. The clonotype originates from an older man with acute or convalescent COVID-19. V and J are TRBV3-1 (or the pseudogene TRBV3-2) and TRBJ1-1; D perhaps matches TRBD1 (5 bases). CDR3 protein: CASSPLGGRGTEAFF. CDR3 nucleotide sequence: TGTGCCAGCAGCCCCCTTGGGGGGAGGGGAACTGAAGCTTTCTTT.